This T cell receptor (beta chain) was observed in a study of blood T cell repertoires in COVID-19. Study overall: There were acute and convalescent COVID-19 samples, and they came from the United States, Italy and Spain.

V was shortened by 6 bases and J by 2 bases, with 6 bases between the two germline ends. This CDR3 spans 12 amino acids. Germline V CDR1 and CDR2: SGHTA, FQGNSA. In the original processing: Using reference gene primer amplification, nucleated cell counts were estimated. Profiled with immunoSEQ multiplex PCR; TCRdb holds only in-frame clones, not every one. D and trimming were read from the DNA, whereas the V and J calls and clone size are those reported in that table. The repertoire has more than 70,000 clones, 80% to 90% of them found once; the top ten carry 1.2%. The sample comprised peripheral blood. The genes are TRBV7-2 and TRBJ2-3; no clear D. The sequence came from a man of 80 years or more with active or convalescent COVID-19. The CDR3 DNA reads TGTGCCAGCAGACTACTCACAGATACGCAGTATTTT. Its protein product is CASRLLTDTQYF.